This T cell receptor beta chain was obtained from a study of blood T cell repertoires in COVID-19. As for the study in general: Sample material is recorded as cDNA or gDNA derived from T cells, B-cell-depleted T cells, or PBMCs.

Which cohort a participant joined came from the clinical history participants gave. Recovered status applied to Cohort 3 donors who had two consecutive negative PCRs. It also applied to those with clearance or with symptom resolution. The CDR3 runs to 16 residues. The germline CDR1 and CDR2 sequences are SGHNT and YYREEE (reference sequence). V shed 4 bases and J shed 5 bases, with 16 bases lying between them. Original methodology: Nucleated cell counts were estimated from reference gene primer amplification. The table came from immunoSEQ multiplex PCR; TCRdb's copy has only in-frame clones and leaves some out. For V, J and clone size, that table is used; D and trimming come from the DNA. The table includes more than 150,000 clones, 80% to 90% detected once.

This chain uses TRBV5-4 with TRBJ1-6, with D possibly being TRBD1 (5 bases). Sequencing used PBMCs or T cells enriched from blood (not recorded which). This TCR came from a man aged 40-49 years who had recovered from COVID-19. DNA for the CDR3: TGTGCCAGCAGCCCGGGGGGAAGCGCTAATAATTCACCCCTCCACTTT. Translated, it gives CASSPGGSANNSPLHF.